This T cell receptor (beta chain) emerged from a study of identical twins. The germline CDR1 and CDR2 sequences are SGHRS and YFSETQ. Trimming cost V 4 bases and J 6 bases; bases outside gene matches: 7. The CDR3 spans 15 residues. TCRdb reprocessed the 5' RACE reads via MiXCR and lists one record per CDR3 protein. The sample includes hundreds of thousands of distinct CDR3 sequences, around a sixth of them seen just once. This sample was shared with a second study, whose subject was T cells expressing NK-cell markers.

The J gene is TRBJ1-4, the V gene TRBV5-1; 9 positions agree with TRBD1. The TCR originated in a woman aged 18-29 years in good health. Material for sequencing was PBMCs. CDR3 sequence: CASSGGGQGHEKLFF. In DNA form, the CDR3 reads TGCGCCAGCAGCGGCGGGGGACAGGGTCATGAAAAACTGTTTTTT.